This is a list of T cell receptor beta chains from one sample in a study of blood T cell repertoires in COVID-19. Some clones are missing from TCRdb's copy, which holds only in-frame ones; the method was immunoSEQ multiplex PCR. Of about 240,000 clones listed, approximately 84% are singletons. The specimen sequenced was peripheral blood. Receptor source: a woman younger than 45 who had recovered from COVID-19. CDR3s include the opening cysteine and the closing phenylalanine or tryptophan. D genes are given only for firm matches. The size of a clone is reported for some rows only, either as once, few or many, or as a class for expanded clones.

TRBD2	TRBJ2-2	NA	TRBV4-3	CASSQEAGGANTGELFF	TGCGCCAGCAGCCAAGAGGCGGGAGGGGCCAACACCGGGGAGCTGTTTTTT
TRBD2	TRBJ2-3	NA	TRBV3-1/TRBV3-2	CASRTSAPGRTQYF	TGTGCCAGCAGGACTAGCGCCCCCGGGAGGACGCAGTATTTT
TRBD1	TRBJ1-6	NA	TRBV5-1	CASSLGQGGSYNSPLHF	TGCGCCAGCAGCTTGGGACAGGGGGGCTCCTATAATTCACCCCTCCACTTT
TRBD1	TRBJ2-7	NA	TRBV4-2	CASSHDGQGDEQYF	TGTGCCAGCAGCCACGACGGACAGGGGGACGAGCAGTACTTC
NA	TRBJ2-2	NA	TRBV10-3	CAIRSGWNTGELFF	TGTGCCATTCGTTCGGGGTGGAACACCGGGGAGCTGTTTTTT
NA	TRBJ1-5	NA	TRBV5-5	CASSLKGSNQPQHF	TGTGCCAGCAGCTTGAAGGGGAGCAATCAGCCCCAGCATTTT
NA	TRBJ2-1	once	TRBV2	CASSEITRGEQFF	TGTGCCAGCAGTGAAATCACCCGGGGTGAGCAGTTCTTC
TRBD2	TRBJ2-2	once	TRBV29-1	CSVEKLAGGTGELFF	TGCAGCGTTGAAAAACTAGCGGGGGGGACCGGGGAGCTGTTTTTT
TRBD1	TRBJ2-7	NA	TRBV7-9	CASSFGQGPYEQYF	TGTGCCAGCAGCTTCGGACAGGGGCCCTACGAGCAGTACTTC
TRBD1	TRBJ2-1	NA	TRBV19	CASSARTGKLPYNEQFF	TGTGCCAGTAGTGCAAGGACAGGGAAGCTACCCTACAATGAGCAGTTCTTC
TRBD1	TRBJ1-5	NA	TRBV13	CASSADRAQPQHF	TGTGCCAGCAGCGCCGACAGGGCTCAGCCCCAGCATTTT
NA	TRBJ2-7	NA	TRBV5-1	CASSLDGGRYEQYF	TGCGCCAGCAGTCTTGATGGGGGGAGGTACGAGCAGTACTTC
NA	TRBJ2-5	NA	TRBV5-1	CASSSQQGPQETQYF	TGCGCCAGCAGCTCTCAGCAGGGTCCGCAAGAGACCCAGTACTTC
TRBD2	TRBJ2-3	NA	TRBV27	CASRPRAGAPLGPQYF	TGTGCCAGCAGGCCTCGAGCGGGGGCCCCTCTTGGTCCGCAGTATTTT
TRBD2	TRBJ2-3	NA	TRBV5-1	CASSLANRLAGRLADTQYF	TGCGCCAGCAGCTTGGCCAATCGGCTAGCGGGGCGGTTGGCAGATACGCAGTATTTT
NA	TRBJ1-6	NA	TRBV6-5	CASSRKLNSPLHF	TGTGCCAGCAGCCGAAAGCTAAATTCACCCCTCCACTTT
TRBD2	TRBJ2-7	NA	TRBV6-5	CASSKTSGGVYEQYF	TGTGCCAGCAGTAAAACTAGCGGGGGAGTTTACGAGCAGTACTTC
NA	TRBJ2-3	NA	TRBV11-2	CASSRPGLGRNTQYF	TGTGCCAGCAGCCGTCCGGGATTAGGTAGAAATACGCAGTATTTT
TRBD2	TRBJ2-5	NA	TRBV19	CASSTRLAGGARQETQYF	TGTGCCAGTAGTACCCGACTAGCGGGGGGAGCGAGGCAAGAGACCCAGTACTTC
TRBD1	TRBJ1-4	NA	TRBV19	CATRQGSATNEKLFF	TGTGCCACCCGACAGGGGTCTGCAACTAATGAAAAACTGTTTTTT
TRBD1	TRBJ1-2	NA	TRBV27	CASSLNRGLLGYGYTF	TGTGCCAGCAGTTTAAACAGGGGCCTCCTTGGGTATGGCTACACCTTC